The present entry profiles one TCR beta chain with its context. V was trimmed by 5 bases and J by 4 bases, leaving 20 bases between them. Germline CDR1 is SGHAT and CDR2 is FQNNGV. This CDR3 contains 16 residues. This specimen belongs to a study of CD8+ T cells in alopecia areata. Treatment here: oral pan-JAK inhibitor, 5-10 mg twice daily. Following RNA extraction, reverse transcription yielded cDNA that acted as the sequencing template. Only in-frame clones appear in the TCRdb table, and some are missing; sequencing was by immunoSEQ multiplex PCR. The data hold 150,000 to 200,000 clones, with just under 65% observed a single time.

This receptor was identified in a human donor with alopecia areata. The chain joins TRBV11-2 to TRBJ1-1; the D gene is possibly TRBD1 (5 bases). The input for sequencing was CD4+ T cells sorted from blood, taken between weeks 49 and 50, from a patient treated with tofacitinib. As DNA, the CDR3 is TGTGCCAGCAGCCATAGATTGAGAGGGGTTAGCACTGAAGCTTTCTTT. This gives the protein CASSHRLRGVSTEAFF.